This TCR beta chain was captured by sequencing in a study of T cell responses to AZD1222 COVID-19 vaccine. The study's findings and limits: Of the AZD1222 recipients, only five to seven were seropositive at baseline.

The length of the CDR3 is 14 residues. Per the germline V gene, CDR1 is LNHDA and CDR2 is SQIVND (reference sequence). The V gene lost 3 bases and the J gene lost 6 bases, with 15 bases spanning the gap. This clone was recorded a few times. Its antigen remains unidentified. Method: immunoSEQ multiplex PCR; TCRdb's copy keeps in-frame clones and lacks some. The sample yields approximately 140,000 clones, approximately 90% seen once. Combined were second doses at about 4 or about 12 weeks. The input for sequencing was peripheral blood, taken 28 days after the second AZD1222 dose. This chain connects TRBV19 to TRBJ2-7, with D tentatively TRBD1 (5 bases). This receptor was taken from an adult who received the AZD1222 COVID-19 vaccine. Here the CDR3 reads CASSIRSTVGEQYF. DNA for the CDR3: TGTGCCAGTAGTATCCGCTCGACAGTGGGCGAGCAGTACTTC.